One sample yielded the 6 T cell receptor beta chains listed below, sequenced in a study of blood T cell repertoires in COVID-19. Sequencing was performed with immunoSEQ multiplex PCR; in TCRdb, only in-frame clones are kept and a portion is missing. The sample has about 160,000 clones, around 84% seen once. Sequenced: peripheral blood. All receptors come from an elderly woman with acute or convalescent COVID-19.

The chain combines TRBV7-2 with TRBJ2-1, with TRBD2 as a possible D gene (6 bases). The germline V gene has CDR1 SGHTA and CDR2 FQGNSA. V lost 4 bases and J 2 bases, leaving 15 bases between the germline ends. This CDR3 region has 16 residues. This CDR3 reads CASSSPPERAYNEQFF. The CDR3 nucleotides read TGTGCCAGCAGCTCACCGCCGGAGCGGGCCTACAATGAGCAGTTCTTC.

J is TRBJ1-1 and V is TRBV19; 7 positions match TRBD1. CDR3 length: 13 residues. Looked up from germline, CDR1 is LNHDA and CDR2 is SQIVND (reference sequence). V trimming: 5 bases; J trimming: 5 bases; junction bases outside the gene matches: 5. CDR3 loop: CASSFRGLTEAFF. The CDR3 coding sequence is TGTGCCAGTAGTTTTAGGGGGCTGACTGAAGCTTTCTTT.

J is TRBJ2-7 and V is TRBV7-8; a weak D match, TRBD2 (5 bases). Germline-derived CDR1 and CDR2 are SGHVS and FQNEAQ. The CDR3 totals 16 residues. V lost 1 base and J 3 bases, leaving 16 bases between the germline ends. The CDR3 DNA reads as TGTGCCAGCAGCTTAGTTGCGTCCGGACTGATCTACGAGCAGTACTTC. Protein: CASSLVASGLIYEQYF.

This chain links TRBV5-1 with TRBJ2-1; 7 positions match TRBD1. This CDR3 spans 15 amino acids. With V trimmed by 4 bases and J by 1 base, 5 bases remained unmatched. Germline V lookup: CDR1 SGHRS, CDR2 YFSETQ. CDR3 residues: CASSRDRFSYNEQFF. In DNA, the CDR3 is TGCGCCAGCAGCCGGGACAGATTTTCCTACAATGAGCAGTTCTTC.

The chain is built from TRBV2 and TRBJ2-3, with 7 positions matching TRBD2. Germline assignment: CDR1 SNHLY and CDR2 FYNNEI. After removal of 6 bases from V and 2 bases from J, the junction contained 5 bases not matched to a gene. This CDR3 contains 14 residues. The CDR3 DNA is TGTGCCAGCAGAGCGGGGATAACCACAGATACGCAGTATTTT. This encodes CASRAGITTDTQYF.

CDR3: CASSQGYEQYF. The CDR3 DNA follows: TGTGCCAGCAGCCAGGGCTACGAGCAGTACTTC. This chain links TRBV27 with TRBJ2-7, with D possibly being TRBD1 (5 bases). The CDR3 covers 11 residues. Per germline, CDR1 MNHEY and CDR2 SMNVEV (reference sequence). Trimming removed 6 bases from V and 3 bases from J, with 6 bases in between.